The 3 T cell receptor beta chains presented below share a single source sample, sequenced in a study of blood T cell repertoires in COVID-19. Method: immunoSEQ multiplex PCR; TCRdb's copy keeps in-frame clones and lacks some. The table includes under 200,000 clones, roughly 89% detected once. Sequencing used peripheral blood. These receptors originate from a man between 18 and 29 years old with active or convalescent COVID-19.

This clone was found once. Here the CDR3 DNA reads TGTGCCAGCAGCCAAGTGTTCGGGACTAAGACACTGGGTGAGCAGTTCTTC. This encodes CASSQVFGTKTLGEQFF. The V gene is TRBV3-1 (or the pseudogene TRBV3-2), the J gene TRBJ2-1; 7 bases are shared with TRBD2. This CDR3 is built from 17 residues. V lost 1 base, J lost 9 bases, and 15 bases stayed unmatched. Germline assignment: CDR1 LGHDT and CDR2 YNNKEL (reference sequence).

This chain links TRBV19 with TRBJ2-2; possible D gene TRBD1, 6 bases. Trimming removed 0 bases at V and 0 bases at J, with 8 bases between. CDR1 and CDR2 (germline): LNHDA, SQIVND (reference sequence). The CDR3 sequence is 16 residues long. The CDR3 DNA follows: TGTGCCAGTAGTATAGAGCGGACAGCGAACACCGGGGAGCTGTTTTTT. It specifies CASSIERTANTGELFF. Looking up the rest from reference TRBV19 and TRBJ2-2 gives the full variable domain: DGGITQSPKYLFRKEGQNVTLSCEQNLNHDAMYWYRQDPGQGLRLIYYSQIVNDFQKGDIAEGYSVSREKKESFPLTVTSAQKNPTAFYLCASSIERTANTGELFFGEGSRLTVL.

The rearrangement uses TRBV6-5 and TRBJ2-1; 10 bases line up with TRBD2. Germline lookup yields CDR1 MNHEY and CDR2 SVGAGI. V was clipped by 1 base and J by 9 bases; unmatched bases: 6. There are 15 residues in the CDR3. The CDR3 coding sequence is TGTGCCAGCAGTTACTATACTAGCGGGATAGTTGAGCAGTTCTTC. Translated: CASSYYTSGIVEQFF.